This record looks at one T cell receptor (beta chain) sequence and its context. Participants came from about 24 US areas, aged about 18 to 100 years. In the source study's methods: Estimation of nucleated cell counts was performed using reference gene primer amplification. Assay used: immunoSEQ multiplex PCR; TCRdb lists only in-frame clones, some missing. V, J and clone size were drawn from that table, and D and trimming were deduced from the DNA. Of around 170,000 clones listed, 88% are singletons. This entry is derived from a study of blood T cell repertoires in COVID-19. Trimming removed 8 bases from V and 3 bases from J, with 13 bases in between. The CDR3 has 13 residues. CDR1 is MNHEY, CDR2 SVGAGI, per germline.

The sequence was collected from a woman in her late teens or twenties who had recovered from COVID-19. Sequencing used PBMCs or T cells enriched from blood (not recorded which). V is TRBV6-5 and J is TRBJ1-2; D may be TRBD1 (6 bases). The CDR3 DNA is TGTGCCAGCTTTACAGGGCTTTACTATGGCTACACCTTC. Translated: CASFTGLYYGYTF.